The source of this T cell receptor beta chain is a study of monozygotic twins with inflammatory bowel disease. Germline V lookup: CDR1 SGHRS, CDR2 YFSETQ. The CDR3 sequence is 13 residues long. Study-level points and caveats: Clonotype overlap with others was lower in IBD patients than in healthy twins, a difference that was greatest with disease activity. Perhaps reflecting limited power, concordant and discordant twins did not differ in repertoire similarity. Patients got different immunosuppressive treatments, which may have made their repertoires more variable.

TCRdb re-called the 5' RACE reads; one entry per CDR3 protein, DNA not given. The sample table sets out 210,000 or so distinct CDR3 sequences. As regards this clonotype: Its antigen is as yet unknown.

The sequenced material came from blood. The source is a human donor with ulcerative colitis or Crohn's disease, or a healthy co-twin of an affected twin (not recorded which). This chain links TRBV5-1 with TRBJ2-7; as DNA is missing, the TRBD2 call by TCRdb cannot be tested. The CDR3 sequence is CASSRSPLEEQYF.